These T cell receptor beta chains were read from a single sample in a study of human T cells and chemical hapten exposure. TCRdb re-called the RACE reads with MiXCR, one entry per CDR3 protein. Of 350,000 or so distinct CDR3 sequences in the sample, around 6.9% were seen once. The source material was whole blood, sampled in connection with sensitization to the hapten diphenylcyclopropenone (DPC). These receptors were taken from a woman aged 18-29 years with alopecia areata. Some clones in this sample may be carry-over from other donors' samples. The CDR3 runs from the conserved cysteine through the conserved F or W. D genes are given only for firm matches. Size is omitted from some rows. Given values are once, few, many or a class for expanded clones.

size,J,length,V,D,CDR3,DNA
few,TRBJ2-7,12,TRBV29-1,NA,CSAGTSESGQYF,TGCAGCGCCGGGACATCCGAATCGGGGCAGTACTTC
few,TRBJ2-7,15,TRBV12-3/TRBV12-4,TRBD1,CASSLWDSLGRGQYF,TGTGCCAGCAGCCTCTGGGACAGTCTTGGCCGTGGGCAGTACTTC
many,TRBJ2-3,14,TRBV27,NA,CASSKRGFTDTQYF,TGTGCCAGCAGTAAGAGGGGATTCACAGATACGCAGTATTTT
many,TRBJ2-3,15,TRBV5-1,TRBD2,CASSGGLDTTDTQYF,TGCGCCAGCAGCGGGGGACTAGACACCACAGATACGCAGTATTTT
NA,TRBJ1-5,15,TRBV6-1,NA,CASSREQDSNQPQHF,TGTGCCAGCAGTCGAGAACAGGATAGCAATCAGCCCCAGCATTTT
NA,TRBJ1-6,16,TRBV20-1,TRBD1,CSANSESQGYNSPLHF,TGCAGTGCCAATAGTGAATCACAGGGGTATAATTCACCCCTCCACTTT
NA,TRBJ1-3,15,TRBV10-3,TRBD1,CAISKDRGFRNTIYF,TGTGCCATCAGTAAAGACAGGGGTTTTCGAAACACCATATATTTT
few,TRBJ2-3,18,TRBV11-3,NA,CASSLRVSSAPGTDTQYF,TGTGCCAGCAGCTTAAGGGTCTCGTCAGCGCCCGGCACAGATACGCAGTATTTT
NA,TRBJ1-5,13,TRBV12-3/TRBV12-4,NA,CASSRRNDQPQHF,TGTGCCAGCAGCCGAAGGAACGATCAGCCCCAGCATTTT
few,TRBJ1-1,15,TRBV7-9,NA,CASSLESGVGTEAFF,TGTGCCAGCAGCTTAGAGTCCGGGGTAGGCACTGAAGCTTTCTTT
few,TRBJ2-7,12,TRBV20-1,TRBD2,CSAAGGRGEQYF,TGCAGTGCCGCGGGGGGGCGCGGCGAGCAGTACTTC
few,TRBJ1-3,16,TRBV10-2,TRBD1,CASRLYGTAAGNTIYF,TGCGCCAGCAGACTCTACGGGACAGCAGCTGGAAACACCATATATTTT
few,TRBJ1-4,18,TRBV4-3,NA,CASSQEVVGSQFTGKLFF,TGCGCCAGCAGCCAAGAGGTTGTGGGCAGTCAATTTACCGGAAAACTGTTTTTT
many,TRBJ1-1,17,TRBV6-2/TRBV6-3,NA,CASRLNRFLLMNTEAFF,TGTGCCAGCAGACTTAACAGGTTCCTCCTCATGAACACTGAAGCTTTCTTT
many,TRBJ2-5,13,TRBV7-9,NA,CASSLYGGETQYF,TGTGCCAGCAGCTTATACGGCGGTGAGACCCAGTACTTC
NA,TRBJ1-3,14,TRBV20-1,NA,CSANPQEAGNTIYF,TGCAGTGCTAACCCCCAGGAGGCCGGAAACACCATATATTTT
few,TRBJ2-2,17,TRBV6-4,TRBD1,CASSDSTGGPNTGELFF,TGTGCCAGCAGTGACTCGACAGGGGGCCCTAACACCGGGGAGCTGTTTTTT
NA,TRBJ1-1,16,TRBV7-6,NA,CASSLSLGQLNTEAFF,TGTGCCAGCAGCTTATCCCTTGGACAACTGAACACTGAAGCTTTCTTT
many,TRBJ2-3,16,TRBV27,TRBD2,CASSTYLRGGTDTQYF,TGTGCCAGCAGTACATACCTGCGGGGGGGCACAGATACGCAGTATTTT
NA,TRBJ2-4,13,TRBV20-1,NA,CSASRIAKNIQYF,TGCAGTGCTAGCAGGATAGCCAAAAACATTCAGTACTTC
NA,TRBJ1-5,17,TRBV4-2,NA,CASSQEGTMGRYQPQHF,TGTGCCAGCAGCCAAGAAGGCACTATGGGGAGGTATCAGCCCCAGCATTTT
medium-sized,TRBJ1-1,12,TRBV7-2,NA,CASSHDRPEAFF,TGTGCCAGCAGCCATGACAGGCCTGAAGCTTTCTTT
many,TRBJ2-5,13,TRBV7-3,TRBD2,CASSAGTSPFQYF,TGTGCCAGCAGCGCAGGGACTAGCCCATTCCAGTACTTC
NA,TRBJ2-6,16,TRBV7-3,NA,CASSSPTDSGANVLTF,TGTGCCAGCAGCTCTCCCACCGACTCTGGGGCCAACGTCCTGACTTTC
NA,TRBJ1-1,15,TRBV2,NA,CASSYEGGAHTEAFF,TGTGCCAGCAGTTACGAGGGGGGTGCCCACACTGAAGCTTTCTTT
NA,TRBJ1-1,17,TRBV6-5,NA,CASKLMRQGGVGTEAFF,TGTGCCAGCAAACTCATGCGGCAGGGAGGTGTGGGCACTGAAGCTTTCTTT
NA,TRBJ1-2,12,TRBV12-3/TRBV12-4,NA,CASSLFRGGYTF,TGTGCCAGCAGTTTATTCAGGGGTGGCTACACCTTC
NA,TRBJ1-2,14,TRBV5-1,NA,CASSLMDSGYGYTF,TGCGCCAGCAGCTTAATGGACAGCGGTTATGGCTACACCTTC
NA,TRBJ2-1,12,TRBV7-2,NA,CASSKDSNEQFF,TGTGCCAGCAGTAAGGACAGCAATGAGCAGTTCTTC
few,TRBJ2-5,14,TRBV12-3/TRBV12-4,TRBD1,CASSGDRGVETQYF,TGTGCCAGCAGTGGCGACAGGGGGGTTGAGACCCAGTACTTC
many,TRBJ2-7,14,TRBV4-2,NA,CASSPARGDVEQYF,TGTGCCAGCAGCCCCGCGAGGGGGGATGTCGAGCAGTACTTC
few,TRBJ2-7,14,TRBV20-1,NA,CSARDTNRQYEQYF,TGCAGTGCTAGAGATACGAATAGACAATACGAGCAGTACTTC
few,TRBJ2-1,15,TRBV4-3,TRBD2,CASTLGGGVGNEQFF,TGCGCCAGCACCCTCGGTGGGGGGGTCGGGAATGAGCAGTTCTTC
NA,TRBJ1-6,14,TRBV12-3/TRBV12-4,NA,CASGGLWRNSPLHF,TGTGCCAGCGGTGGCCTTTGGCGGAATTCACCCCTCCACTTT
many,TRBJ2-1,15,TRBV6-2/TRBV6-3,NA,CASSQNQDFRYEQFF,TGTGCCAGCAGTCAAAATCAGGATTTTAGGTATGAGCAGTTCTTC
few,TRBJ2-7,14,TRBV12-3/TRBV12-4,NA,CASSFGDLNYEQYF,TGTGCCAGCAGTTTCGGTGACCTTAACTACGAGCAGTACTTC
NA,TRBJ1-2,12,TRBV28,TRBD1,CASTGQNYGYTF,TGTGCCAGCACGGGACAGAACTATGGCTACACCTTC
NA,TRBJ2-5,15,TRBV12-3/TRBV12-4,TRBD1,CASSLADRAGETQYF,TGTGCCAGCAGTTTAGCTGACAGGGCGGGAGAGACCCAGTACTTC
many,TRBJ2-2,16,TRBV12-3/TRBV12-4,TRBD2,CASSFTSGDPWEELFF,TGTGCCAGCAGTTTCACTAGCGGGGACCCCTGGGAGGAGCTGTTTTTT
few,TRBJ1-5,15,TRBV5-5,NA,CASSLAVSSNQPQHF,TGTGCCAGCAGCTTGGCCGTGAGTAGCAATCAGCCCCAGCATTTT
NA,TRBJ2-3,12,TRBV9,NA,CASSVSGNTQYF,TGTGCCAGCAGCGTGTCGGGGAATACGCAGTATTTT
NA,TRBJ1-1,14,TRBV5-6,TRBD1,CASSLGPGGTEAFF,TGTGCCAGCAGCTTGGGTCCAGGGGGCACTGAAGCTTTCTTT
NA,TRBJ2-1,19,TRBV12-3/TRBV12-4,TRBD2,CASNPTLAGDLRRYNEQFF,TGTGCCAGCAATCCAACTCTAGCGGGGGACCTCCGGCGATACAATGAGCAGTTCTTC
many,TRBJ2-1,16,TRBV28,TRBD2,CASSSSGTSGDNEQFF,TGTGCCAGCAGTTCCTCCGGGACTAGCGGGGATAATGAGCAGTTCTTC
many,TRBJ2-5,12,TRBV3-1,NA,CASSQAGETQYF,TGTGCCAGCAGCCAGGCAGGAGAGACCCAGTACTTC
NA,TRBJ1-2,17,TRBV4-1,NA,CASSQDPGVNLNYGYTF,TGCGCCAGCAGCCAAGATCCGGGGGTCAACCTTAACTATGGCTACACCTTC
NA,TRBJ2-3,14,TRBV2,NA,CASSDVGRTDTLYF,TGTGCCAGTAGTGATGTGGGACGCACAGATACGCTGTATTTT
many,TRBJ2-7,15,TRBV6-6,NA,CASSYSPDFPYEQYF,TGTGCCAGCAGTTACTCACCGGACTTCCCCTACGAGCAGTACTTC
many,TRBJ2-3,16,TRBV6-2/TRBV6-3,TRBD2,CASSYSRGALTDTQYF,TGTGCCAGCAGTTACTCGCGGGGGGCCTTAACAGATACGCAGTATTTT
few,TRBJ2-5,13,TRBV7-9,NA,CASSLEWIQTQYF,TGTGCCAGCAGCTTAGAGTGGATCCAGACCCAGTACTTC
many,TRBJ2-3,17,TRBV10-2,TRBD2,CASSEPAGTSGTDTQYF,TGCGCCAGCAGTGAGCCCGCCGGGACTAGCGGCACAGATACGCAGTATTTT
few,TRBJ2-7,13,TRBV7-3,NA,CASSLTVGGEQYF,TGTGCCAGCAGCTTAACGGTCGGGGGCGAGCAGTACTTC
NA,TRBJ1-4,16,TRBV4-3,NA,CASSQDVGRGNEKLFF,TGCGCCAGCAGCCAAGATGTAGGGAGAGGGAATGAAAAACTGTTTTTT